This record covers a single TCR beta chain. Those enrolled, adults aged roughly 18 to 90 years, came from 20 to 25 US areas. Germline CDR1 is SGHDT and CDR2 is YYEEEE. CDR3 length: 15 amino acids. V was clipped by 2 bases and J by 7 bases; unmatched bases: 8. These data originate in a study of blood T cell repertoires in COVID-19. How the authors handled the data: Amplification of reference gene primers was used by the study to estimate nucleated cell counts. TCRdb keeps only in-frame clones here, not all; method: immunoSEQ multiplex PCR. V and J calls and clone size are those listed in that table; D and trimming were worked out from the DNA. The top ten clones hold 0.7% to 0.9% of a sample with some 150,000 clones, about 89% of them seen once.

The receptor was derived from a woman between 18 and 29 years old who had recovered from COVID-19. The sequenced material came from PBMCs or T cells enriched from blood (not recorded which). The gene calls are TRBV5-6 and TRBJ1-5; 8 bases are a match to TRBD1. The CDR3 spells CASSFGQGGGQPQHF. In DNA, the CDR3 is TGTGCCAGCAGCTTCGGACAGGGCGGCGGCCAGCCCCAGCATTTT.